The rows below give T cell receptor beta chains drawn from one sample of a study of T-cell memory formation after mild COVID-19. Via MiXCR, TCRdb re-called the 5' RACE reads, giving one row per CDR3 protein. The sample records around 320,000 distinct CDR3 sequences, 25% to 30% being singletons. The sequenced sample was PBMCs or a T cell subset sorted from them (not recorded which). The source of these receptors is an adult woman who had mild COVID-19 (a few samples of this study predate the infection). Cell type and time point are not known. The CDR3 runs from the conserved cysteine through the conserved F or W. The D gene is left open where the match is weak. Some rows mark clone size as missing; the rest say once, few, many or name a class of expanded clone.

clone_size	d_call	v_call	j_call	cdr3_aa	cdr3_nt
.	TRBD2	TRBV12-3/TRBV12-4	TRBJ2-1	CASSLLAGRIYNEQFF	TGTGCCAGCAGTTTGCTAGCGGGCCGAATATACAATGAGCAGTTCTTC
.	.	TRBV2	TRBJ2-2	CASSEAGRGNTGELFF	TGTGCCAGCAGTGAAGCGGGAAGGGGGAACACCGGGGAGCTGTTTTTT
once	.	TRBV30	TRBJ2-5	CAWAGSLGTQYF	TGTGCCTGGGCGGGAAGTCTCGGGACCCAGTACTTC
few	.	TRBV7-8	TRBJ2-1	CASSLGQRNEQFF	TGTGCCAGCAGCTTAGGCCAGAGGAATGAGCAGTTCTTC
.	TRBD2	TRBV4-2	TRBJ2-3	CASSHIAGDGTDTQYF	TGTGCCAGCAGCCACATAGCGGGAGATGGTACAGATACGCAGTATTTT
few	TRBD1	TRBV12-3/TRBV12-4	TRBJ1-2	CASSRGRTGPNYGYTF	TGTGCCAGCAGTAGAGGCCGGACAGGCCCTAACTATGGCTACACCTTC
few	TRBD2	TRBV20-1	TRBJ2-1	CSATPGLAVTSSYNEQFF	TGCAGTGCTACCCCGGGACTAGCCGTTACCAGCTCCTACAATGAGCAGTTCTTC
few	.	TRBV11-3	TRBJ2-1	CASSSSGSPFYNEQFF	TGTGCCAGCAGCTCGTCGGGCTCTCCATTTTACAATGAGCAGTTCTTC
many	TRBD2	TRBV4-1	TRBJ2-2	CASSQTWGPGLAAGPTGELFF	TGCGCCAGCAGCCAAACATGGGGGCCGGGACTAGCGGCGGGACCCACCGGGGAGCTGTTTTTT
.	TRBD1	TRBV12-3/TRBV12-4	TRBJ1-1	CASSHGQGTEAFF	TGTGCCAGCAGCCACGGACAGGGCACTGAAGCTTTCTTT
.	.	TRBV4-1	TRBJ2-2	CASSQDMYVELFF	TGCGCCAGCAGCCAAGACATGTATGTGGAGCTGTTTTTT
.	TRBD2	TRBV5-1	TRBJ2-2	CASSLSVGTTTGELFF	TGCGCCAGCAGCTTGAGTGTCGGGACTACCACCGGGGAGCTGTTTTTT
few	TRBD2	TRBV4-1	TRBJ2-3	CASRAVLAGGRDTQYF	TGCGCCAGCAGAGCCGTACTAGCGGGGGGACGGGATACGCAGTATTTT
few	TRBD2	TRBV12-3/TRBV12-4	TRBJ2-2	CASTRTSGDTGELFF	TGTGCCAGCACCCGGACTAGCGGGGACACCGGGGAGCTGTTTTTT
.	.	TRBV7-8	TRBJ1-1	CASSLVSQIIVKAFF	TGTGCCAGCAGCTTAGTAAGCCAAATAATAGTTAAGGCTTTCTTT
few	TRBD2	TRBV30	TRBJ2-2	CAWSVLSAGAGELFF	TGTGCCTGGAGTGTACTGAGTGCGGGAGCCGGGGAGCTGTTTTTT
many	.	TRBV7-9	TRBJ2-3	CASSATDSTDTQYF	TGTGCCAGCAGCGCGACAGATAGCACAGATACGCAGTATTTT